The subject of this entry is one T cell receptor (beta chain). Antigen unknown. The data are from a study of cytomegalovirus exposure and HLA in healthy donors. Study background: An early data release held tens of millions of unique TCRs from HLA-typed donors. Whole-study results and caveats: An ancestry cluster, one associated with Asian ancestry, reportedly showed fewer N-insertions than the 666-donor mean in a later analysis.

V dropped 5 bases and J dropped 6 bases, with 17 bases sitting between them. The CDR3 covers 15 residues. Germline V lookup: CDR1 MNHEY, CDR2 SVGAGI. 13 Jbeta primers and 60 Vbeta primers were used for the PCR. Per the original methods: In a later analysis, roughly 86 million unique TCR beta chains included roughly 11 million shared by two or more donors. The protocol was immunoSEQ multiplex PCR, while the TCRdb copy is restricted to in-frame clones and leaves out a portion. D and trimming come from the DNA, and the V and J calls and clone size come from that table. The table records some 160,000 clones, roughly 88% of them present only once.

The sequence came from a man aged 50 or older in good health and CMV-seropositive. The chain uses TRBV6-5 and TRBJ1-5; D possibly corresponds to TRBD1 (5 bases). What was sequenced was PBMCs. CDR3 coding DNA: TGTGCCAGCAGTCCCCGGACATGGGAGGGTCAGCCCCAGCATTTT. It encodes CASSPRTWEGQPQHF.